One sample yielded the 19 T cell receptor beta chains listed below, sequenced in a study of blood T cell repertoires in COVID-19. Generated by immunoSEQ multiplex PCR, the TCRdb table keeps only in-frame clones and is missing some. This table holds under 200,000 clones, about 80% found once. The material sequenced was PBMCs or T cells enriched from blood (not recorded which). These receptors came from a woman aged 70-85 years in a cohort exposed to, infected with or recovered from COVID-19 (not recorded which).

The genes are TRBV9 and TRBJ2-5, with 10 bases aligning to TRBD1. V shed 0 bases and J 4 bases; nucleotides not matched to a gene: 3. Germline CDR1 and CDR2: SGDLS and YYNGEE. CDR3 size: 15 residues. CDR3 DNA: TGTGCCAGCAGCGTAGAACGGACAGGGGGAGAGACCCAGTACTTC. Residues: CASSVERTGGETQYF.

This chain links TRBV11-3 with TRBJ2-7, with D uncertain. V lost 1 base to trimming and J lost 0 bases, with 7 bases between them. Germline-derived CDR1 and CDR2 are SGHNT and YENEEA. The CDR3 covers 14 residues. CDR3 coding DNA: TGTGCCAGCAGCTTAGTCCTGAGCTCCTACGAGCAGTACTTC. Protein product: CASSLVLSSYEQYF.

This clone was seen once. The rearrangement links TRBV3-1 (or the pseudogene TRBV3-2) to TRBJ2-3, with 9 nucleotides matching TRBD2. With V trimmed by 0 bases and J by 1 base, 2 bases remained unmatched. CDR1 is LGHDT and CDR2 is YNNKEL in the germline V gene (reference sequence). The CDR3 has 16 residues. The CDR3 DNA reads TGTGCCAGCAGCCAAGAGGGCGGGAGGGGCACAGATACGCAGTATTTT. It yields the protein CASSQEGGRGTDTQYF.

The chain joins TRBV7-9 to TRBJ2-2; TRBD2 matches 9 bases. V lost 4 bases and J lost 6; bases outside the gene matches: 6. The length of the CDR3 is 15 residues. CDR1 and CDR2 from the germline V gene are SEHNR and FQNEAQ (reference sequence). CDR3 coding DNA: TGTGCCAGCAGCTCAGCGGGAGGCTGGCCCGGGGAGCTGTTTTTT. Translation gives CASSSAGGWPGELFF. Drawing the rest from reference TRBV7-9 and TRBJ2-2, the complete variable domain is DTGVSQNPRHKITKRGQNVTFRCDPISEHNRLYWYRQTLGQGPEFLTYFQNEAQLEKSRLLSDRFSAERPKGSFSTLEIQRTEQGDSAMYLCASSSAGGWPGELFFGEGSRLTVL.

The gene calls are TRBV19 and TRBJ1-1; D gene ambiguous. The germline V and J ends were trimmed by 6 bases and 2 bases, with 16 bases remaining between them. The CDR3 consists of 15 residues. CDR1 and CDR2 (germline): LNHDA, SQIVND (reference sequence). For the CDR3, the DNA is TGTGCCAGTAGCCCTTCTCCGGGTTACAACACTGAAGCTTTCTTT. Its protein is CASSPSPGYNTEAFF.

The chain is built from TRBV19 and TRBJ1-1; 7 nucleotides match TRBD1. The V and J ends lost 5 bases and 7 bases, in that order; junction bases with no gene match: 22. CDR1 and CDR2 from the germline V gene are LNHDA and SQIVND (reference sequence). The CDR3 is 18 residues long. CDR3 coding DNA: TGTGCCAGTAGTCAGACGCGTTTGGACAGGCCAAGCAGCATTGAAGCTTTCTTT. It translates to CASSQTRLDRPSSIEAFF. Based on the CDR3 plus reference TRBV19 and TRBJ1-1, the full variable domain is DGGITQSPKYLFRKEGQNVTLSCEQNLNHDAMYWYRQDPGQGLRLIYYSQIVNDFQKGDIAEGYSVSREKKESFPLTVTSAQKNPTAFYLCASSQTRLDRPSSIEAFFGQGTRLTVV.

The gene calls are TRBV28 and TRBJ1-1; perhaps TRBD1 as D (6 bases). CDR3 length: 13 residues. CDR1 is MDHEN and CDR2 is SYDVKM in the germline V gene. V lost 2 bases to trimming and J lost 6 bases, with 10 bases between them. CDR3 coding DNA: TGTGCCAGCAGTTTACAGGGGATCCCTGAAGCTTTCTTT. Translated: CASSLQGIPEAFF.

The chain uses TRBV11-1 and TRBJ1-6, with no clear D. From germline, CDR1 is SGHAT and CDR2 FQDESV (reference sequence). The germline V and J ends were trimmed by 2 bases and 7 bases, with 12 bases remaining between them. The CDR3 loop spans 15 amino acids. CDR3: CASSLRNSQNSPLHF. CDR3 DNA: TGTGCCAGCAGCTTAAGAAACAGTCAAAATTCACCCCTCCACTTT.

The V gene is TRBV2, the J gene TRBJ1-4; 7 nucleotides match TRBD1. CDR1 is SNHLY, CDR2 FYNNEI, per germline. V trimming: 6 bases; J trimming: 8 bases; junction bases outside the gene matches: 9. The CDR3 consists of 14 residues. The CDR3 DNA is TGTGCCAGCAGGGAGGGGGCCCGTCGGGAAAAACTGTTTTTT. Translated: CASREGARREKLFF.

The V call is TRBV7-2, the J call TRBJ2-2; 9 bases are shared with TRBD1. Trimming cost V 6 bases and J 4 bases; bases outside gene matches: 6. Germline CDR1 reads SGHTA; CDR2 reads FQGNSA. This CDR3 contains 15 residues. The CDR3 spells CASSLQGAFTGELFF. The CDR3 nucleotides read TGTGCCAGCAGTCTACAGGGGGCATTCACCGGGGAGCTGTTTTTT.

This clone was seen just once. The CDR3 here is CATSQVAVQETQYF. The CDR3 DNA follows: TGTGCCACCAGTCAAGTGGCGGTCCAAGAGACCCAGTACTTC. V is TRBV15 and J is TRBJ2-5, with unresolved D. The CDR3 totals 14 residues. Per the germline V gene, CDR1 is LNHNV and CDR2 is YYDKDF (reference sequence). Trimming cost V 6 bases and J 1 base, with 12 bases left between them.

This clone was counted a few times. The genes are TRBV9 and TRBJ2-7, with D hard to call. Germline CDR1 reads SGDLS; CDR2 reads YYNGEE. V was trimmed by 2 bases and J by 5 bases, leaving 8 bases between them. The CDR3 spans 12 residues. CDR3 DNA sequence: TGTGCCAGCAGCGTTACGAGGAACGAGCAGTACTTC. Residues: CASSVTRNEQYF.

V gene TRBV11-2 combines with J gene TRBJ2-1; a possible D gene is TRBD1 (5 bases). Germline V CDR1 and CDR2: SGHAT, FQNNGV. V dropped 5 bases and J dropped 4 bases, with 18 bases sitting between them. The CDR3 spans 16 residues. Here the CDR3 DNA reads TGTGCCAGCAGCGCACAACGGACACCCCCTTACAATGAGCAGTTCTTC. This encodes CASSAQRTPPYNEQFF.

This sequence joins TRBV7-2 and TRBJ1-2; unclear D gene. Trimming cost V 1 base and J 4 bases, with 13 bases left between them. The CDR3 consists of 15 residues. Looked up from germline, CDR1 is SGHTA and CDR2 is FQGNSA. The chain's CDR3 is CASSLVAGLSYGYTF. As DNA, the CDR3 is TGTGCCAGCAGCTTAGTGGCAGGCCTATCCTATGGCTACACCTTC.

This clone turned up a few times. The chain links TRBV5-4 to TRBJ2-7, with TRBD2 as a possible D gene (6 bases). Germline V gene data show CDR1 as SGHNT and CDR2 as YYREEE (reference sequence). The CDR3 has 15 residues. Trimming removed 5 bases at V and 2 bases at J, with 17 bases between. The CDR3 region is CASSFDAGPTYEQYF. In nucleotides, the CDR3 is TGTGCCAGCAGTTTTGATGCGGGGCCAACCTACGAGCAGTACTTC. The full variable domain, in which reference TRBV5-4 and TRBJ2-7 provide the parts outside the CDR3, is ETGVTQSPTHLIKTRGQQVTLRCSSQSGHNTVSWYQQALGQGPQFIFQYYREEENGRGNFPPRFSGLQFPNYSSELNVNALELDDSALYLCASSFDAGPTYEQYFGPGTRLTVT.

The chain has TRBV12-3 or TRBV12-4 and TRBJ2-5, with a weak D call TRBD1 (5 bases). This CDR3 has 13 amino acids. Trimming took off 3 bases at V and 7 bases at J, with 12 bases between the two ends. CDR3 amino acids: CASSFLGAGTQYF. The CDR3 DNA reads as TGTGCCAGCAGTTTTTTAGGGGCCGGGACCCAGTACTTC.

V is TRBV5-8 and J is TRBJ1-2, with a possible D match to TRBD1 (5 bases). Looked up from germline, CDR1 is SGHTS and CDR2 is YDEGEE. CDR3 length equals 13 residues. Trimming left V 2 bases short and J 6 bases short, with 11 bases between. CDR3 loop: CASSLSGKDGYTF. The CDR3 DNA is TGTGCCAGCAGCTTATCAGGGAAAGATGGCTACACCTTC.

Notes on this clone: Different DNA sequences within this sample yield the same CDR3. V is TRBV12-3 or TRBV12-4 and J is TRBJ2-3, with no clear D. Trimming shortened V by 1 base and J by 5 bases, and 7 bases separated the two germline ends. The CDR3 sequence is 13 residues long. Here the CDR3 reads CASSLGAGDTQYF. CDR3 bases: TGTGCCAGCAGTTTAGGGGCCGGAGATACGCAGTATTTT.

This chain links TRBV7-2 with TRBJ2-1; a possible D gene is TRBD2 (6 bases). The germline V gene has CDR1 SGHTA and CDR2 FQGNSA. CDR3 size: 15 residues. The germline V and J ends were trimmed by 6 bases and 8 bases, with 20 bases remaining between them. Here the CDR3 DNA reads TGTGCCAGCAGTTTACCAATCGGAGGGAACGATGAGCAGTTCTTC. Encoded protein: CASSLPIGGNDEQFF.